This is a list of T cell receptor beta chains from one sample in a study of shared clonotypes between healthy human individuals. Profiled with immunoSEQ multiplex PCR; TCRdb holds only in-frame clones, not every one. The table shows about 2.4 million clones, with 93% occurring only once. Sequences were obtained from naive CD4+ T cells from PBMCs. These receptors all come from a man younger than 30 in good health. Some clones in this sample may be carry-over from other donors' samples. Both conserved end residues are part of each CDR3. A D gene is named only where the DNA matches it firmly. A clone size is listed for some rows: how often the clone was seen (once, few, many), or a class if it is expanded.

.,TRBJ2-6,TRBV6-1,.,TGTGCCAGCAGTGCCGGACACGGCTCTGGGGCCAACGTCCTGACTTTC,CASSAGHGSGANVLTF
.,TRBJ2-3,TRBV7-6,.,TGTGCCAGCAGTCAGGATAGCACAGATACGCAGTATTTT,CASSQDSTDTQYF
.,TRBJ2-4,TRBV30,.,TGTGCCTGGAGAGGGGGAGGGTCAGGAAACATTCAGTACTTC,CAWRGGGSGNIQYF
.,TRBJ2-1,TRBV11-2,.,TGTGCCAGCAGCTTCGGGTGGACTACCTACAATGAGCAGTTCTTC,CASSFGWTTYNEQFF
.,TRBJ2-7,TRBV4-1,TRBD1,TGCGCCAGCAGCGATTCGGGGACAGGGGATATCTACGAGCAGTACTTC,CASSDSGTGDIYEQYF
once,TRBJ2-7,TRBV19,.,TGTGCCAGTAGGCCCCGGACTAACGACTACGAGCAGTACTTC,CASRPRTNDYEQYF
.,TRBJ2-1,TRBV2,TRBD2,TGTGCCAGCAGTACCCTAGCGGGAAACAATGAGCAGTTCTTC,CASSTLAGNNEQFF
.,TRBJ1-2,TRBV5-1,.,TGCGCCAGCAGCTTGGGGGGGCGGATTACTAACTATGGCTACACCTTC,CASSLGGRITNYGYTF
.,TRBJ2-2,TRBV28,.,TGTGCCAGCAGGCCTTACGGAGAGGTCACCGGGGAGCTGTTTTTT,CASRPYGEVTGELFF
.,TRBJ2-7,TRBV27,.,TGTGCCAGCAGTTTACGCTCGGGTTACGAGCAGTACTTC,CASSLRSGYEQYF
.,TRBJ2-3,TRBV10-1,.,TGCGCCAGCAGGCAGGTAAGCACAGATACGCAGTATTTT,CASRQVSTDTQYF
.,TRBJ2-1,TRBV5-6,.,TGTGCCAGCAGCTTTAGGAGGGCCGGGTGGAATGAGCAGTTCTTC,CASSFRRAGWNEQFF
.,TRBJ2-3,TRBV19,.,TGTGCCAGTAGTACCAGCCCGACTAGTCTTGCCACAGATACGCAGTATTTT,CASSTSPTSLATDTQYF
.,TRBJ2-1,TRBV7-6,.,TGTGCCAGCAGCCCGGGAGATCTTTACCATGAGCAGTTCTTC,CASSPGDLYHEQFF
.,TRBJ1-2,TRBV10-3,.,TGTGCCATCAGTGAGTCTATGGGGGAGTGGGTCTATGGCTACACCTTC,CAISESMGEWVYGYTF
.,TRBJ1-2,TRBV28,TRBD1,TGTGCCAGTATCACCGGGACAGGGATGGGCTACACCTTC,CASITGTGMGYTF
.,TRBJ2-7,TRBV27,.,TGTGCCAGCAGTCCTCCCGCGGCAGGCCACTACGAGCAGTACTTC,CASSPPAAGHYEQYF
.,TRBJ1-5,TRBV7-2,.,TGTGCCAGCAGCTTAGGACATGATAGCAATCAGCCCCAGCATTTT,CASSLGHDSNQPQHF
.,TRBJ2-7,TRBV27,.,TGTGCCAGCAGTCCCCGGGGACATACATTCTACGAGCAGTACTTC,CASSPRGHTFYEQYF
.,TRBJ2-7,TRBV10-3,TRBD1,TGTGCCATCAGTGACCCCGGGACAGACGAGCAGTACTTC,CAISDPGTDEQYF
.,TRBJ1-3,TRBV28,TRBD1,TGTGCCAGCAGTTCCCCCCCAGGGGGCGGTGGAAACACCATATATTTT,CASSSPPGGGGNTIYF
few,TRBJ1-5,TRBV6-1,TRBD1,TGTGCCAGCAGTGCCGGGACAGGGGGAATTTCGGGCAATCAGCCCCAGCATTTT,CASSAGTGGISGNQPQHF
once,TRBJ2-7,TRBV7-2,TRBD2,TGTGCCAGCAGCCGAGGGACTAGCGGGCCCCGTCCTTGGTACTTC,CASSRGTSGPRPWYF